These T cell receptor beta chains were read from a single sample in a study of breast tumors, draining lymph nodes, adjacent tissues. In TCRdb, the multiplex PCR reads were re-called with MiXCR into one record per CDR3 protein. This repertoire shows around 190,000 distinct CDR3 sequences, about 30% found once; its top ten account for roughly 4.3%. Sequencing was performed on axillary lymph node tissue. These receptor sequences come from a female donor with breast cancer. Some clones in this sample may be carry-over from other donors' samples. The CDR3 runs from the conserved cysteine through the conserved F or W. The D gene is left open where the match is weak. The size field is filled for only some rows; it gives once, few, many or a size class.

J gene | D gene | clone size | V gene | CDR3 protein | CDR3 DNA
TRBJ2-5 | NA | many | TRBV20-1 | CSALQGTQYF | TGCAGTGCTCTACAGGGGACCCAGTACTTC
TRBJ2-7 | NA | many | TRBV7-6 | CASSPPGGLTYEQYF | TGTGCCAGCAGCCCGCCGGGCGGGCTAACCTACGAGCAGTACTTC
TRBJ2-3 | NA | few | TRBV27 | CASSLWSGQRPDTQYF | TGTGCCAGCAGTTTATGGTCTGGGCAGCGTCCGGATACGCAGTATTTT
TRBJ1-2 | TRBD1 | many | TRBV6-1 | CASSPGTAANYGYTF | TGTGCCAGCAGTCCCGGGACAGCAGCTAACTATGGCTACACCTTC
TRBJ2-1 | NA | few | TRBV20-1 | CSAETDTGLAQFF | TGCAGTGCTGAAACCGACACAGGGCTTGCGCAGTTCTTC
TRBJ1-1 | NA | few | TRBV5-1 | CASSQNLGNTEAFF | TGCGCCAGCAGTCAAAATTTGGGGAACACTGAAGCTTTCTTT
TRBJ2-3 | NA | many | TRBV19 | CASSIDRPASDTQYF | TGTGCCAGTAGTATAGATCGCCCGGCGTCAGATACGCAGTATTTT
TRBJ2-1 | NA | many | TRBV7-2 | CASSLEGLPMYEQFF | TGTGCCAGCAGCTTAGAAGGACTCCCTATGTATGAGCAGTTCTTC
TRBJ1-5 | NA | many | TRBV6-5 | CASSRYKSNQPQHF | TGTGCCAGCAGCAGATATAAGAGCAATCAGCCCCAGCATTTT
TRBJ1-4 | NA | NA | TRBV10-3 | CASTGDLDEKLFF | TGTGCCAGCACAGGCGACCTTGATGAAAAACTGTTTTTT
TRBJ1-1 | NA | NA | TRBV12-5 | CASGSGMSTEAFF | TGTGCTAGTGGTTCGGGGATGTCCACTGAAGCTTTCTTT
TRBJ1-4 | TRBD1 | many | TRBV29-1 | CSVNHRGRNEKLFF | TGCAGCGTTAACCACAGGGGGAGGAATGAAAAACTGTTTTTT
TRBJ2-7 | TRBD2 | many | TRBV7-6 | CASSLAGRRRGTLFDEQYF | TGTGCCAGCAGCTTAGCGGGTCGCCGGCGGGGGACCCTATTTGACGAGCAGTACTTC
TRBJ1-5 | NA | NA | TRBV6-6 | CASSYNGADNQPQHF | TGTGCCAGCAGTTACAATGGGGCTGACAATCAGCCCCAGCATTTT
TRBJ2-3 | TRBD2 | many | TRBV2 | CASSELAGAGTDTQYF | TGTGCCAGCAGTGAGCTAGCGGGGGCCGGCACAGATACGCAGTATTTT
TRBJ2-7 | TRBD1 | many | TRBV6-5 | CASSPPGQGFHEQYF | TGTGCCAGCAGTCCCCCGGGACAGGGTTTCCACGAGCAGTACTTC
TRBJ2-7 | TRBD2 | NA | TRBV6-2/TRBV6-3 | CASTHGGNEQYF | TGTGCCAGCACCCACGGGGGGAACGAGCAGTACTTC
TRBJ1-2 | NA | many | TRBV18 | CASSPREGILHNSYGYTF | TGTGCCAGCTCACCACGAGAGGGAATACTACATAACTCCTATGGCTACACCTTC
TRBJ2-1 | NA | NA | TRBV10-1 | CASRLPSGTANYNEQFF | TGCGCCAGCAGACTACCATCCGGGACTGCCAACTACAATGAGCAGTTCTTC
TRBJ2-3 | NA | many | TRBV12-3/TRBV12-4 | CASSFNAPDTQYF | TGTGCCAGCAGTTTTAACGCGCCAGATACGCAGTATTTT
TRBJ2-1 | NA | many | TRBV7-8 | CASSLAEGRGNEQFF | TGTGCCAGCAGCTTAGCGGAGGGAAGAGGTAATGAGCAGTTCTTC
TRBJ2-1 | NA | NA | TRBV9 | CASSPRGFPDNEQFF | TGTGCCAGCAGCCCCCGGGGGTTTCCCGACAATGAGCAGTTCTTC
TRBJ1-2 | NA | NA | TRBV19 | CASSLSRRADYGYTF | TGTGCCAGTAGCCTAAGCCGAAGGGCTGACTATGGCTACACCTTC
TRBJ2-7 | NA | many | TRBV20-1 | CSARVFVGTDYEQYF | TGCAGTGCTAGAGTTTTTGTAGGGACCGATTACGAGCAGTACTTC
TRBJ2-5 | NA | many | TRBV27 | CASLDRDFQETQYF | TGTGCCAGCCTGGACAGAGACTTTCAAGAGACCCAGTACTTC
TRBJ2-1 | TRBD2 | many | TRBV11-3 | CASSLGLAGAGEQFF | TGTGCCAGCAGCTTGGGACTAGCGGGAGCAGGCGAGCAGTTCTTC
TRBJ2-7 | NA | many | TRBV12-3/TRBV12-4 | CASRPGRGVYEQYF | TGTGCCAGCAGACCCGGCAGGGGGGTCTACGAGCAGTACTTC
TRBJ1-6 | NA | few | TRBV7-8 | CASSLLPGEGSYNSPLHF | TGTGCCAGCAGCCTACTGCCAGGGGAAGGATCCTATAATTCACCCCTCCACTTT
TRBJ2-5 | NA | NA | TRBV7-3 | CASSLMASPWETQYF | TGTGCCAGCAGCTTAATGGCCAGTCCGTGGGAGACCCAGTACTTC